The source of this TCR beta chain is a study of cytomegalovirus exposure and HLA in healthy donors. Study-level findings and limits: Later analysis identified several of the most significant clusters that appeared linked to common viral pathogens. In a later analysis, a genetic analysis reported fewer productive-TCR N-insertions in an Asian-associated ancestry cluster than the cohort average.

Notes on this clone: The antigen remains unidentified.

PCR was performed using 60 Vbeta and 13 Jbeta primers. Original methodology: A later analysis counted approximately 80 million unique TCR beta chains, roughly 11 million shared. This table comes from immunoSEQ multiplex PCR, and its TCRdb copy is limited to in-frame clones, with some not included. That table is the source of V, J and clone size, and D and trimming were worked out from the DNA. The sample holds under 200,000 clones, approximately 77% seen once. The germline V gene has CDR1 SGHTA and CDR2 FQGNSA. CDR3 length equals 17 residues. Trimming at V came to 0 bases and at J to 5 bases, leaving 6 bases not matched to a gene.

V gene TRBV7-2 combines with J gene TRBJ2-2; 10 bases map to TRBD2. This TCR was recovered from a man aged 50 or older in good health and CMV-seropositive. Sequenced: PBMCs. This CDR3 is CASSLAAGGPRTGELFF. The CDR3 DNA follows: TGTGCCAGCAGCTTAGCAGCGGGGGGGCCCCGTACCGGGGAGCTGTTTTTT.